This is a list of T cell receptor beta chains from one sample in a study of spatial heterogeneity in lung cancer. One entry per CDR3 protein results from TCRdb running MiXCR on the 5' RACE reads. The sample records around 110,000 distinct CDR3 sequences, 9% to 15% being singletons. The sequences come from PBMCs, collected at follow-up. The receptor set was obtained from a male donor with early-stage non-small cell lung cancer. Each CDR3 is given with its conserved first and last residue. Each record gives: J gene, clone size, V gene, D gene, CDR3 DNA, CDR3 protein. A D gene is named only where the DNA matches it firmly. Only part of the rows carry a size: once, few, many, or a class if the clone is expanded.

TRBJ1-2	-	TRBV4-1	-	TGCGCCAGCAGCCAAGACTCGGGATCCCTCCCCTATGGCTACACCTTC	CASSQDSGSLPYGYTF
TRBJ1-1	many	TRBV4-1	TRBD1	TGCGCCAGCAGCCAAGGACAGGGCCCTGAAGCTTTCTTT	CASSQGQGPEAFF
TRBJ2-3	-	TRBV2	-	TGTGCCAGCAGTATCCGAGGGATAGATACGCAGTATTTT	CASSIRGIDTQYF
TRBJ2-5	-	TRBV11-2	TRBD2	TGTGCCAGCAGCTTAATCGGCGGGGGGTCCATCCAAGAGACCCAGTACTTC	CASSLIGGGSIQETQYF
TRBJ1-1	-	TRBV12-3/TRBV12-4	-	TGTGCCAGCAGTCGACAGCGCCGCACGTGGGACACTGAAGCTTTCTTT	CASSRQRRTWDTEAFF
TRBJ2-3	many	TRBV9	TRBD1	TGTGCCAGCAGCGTAGGATGGGGAAGAGGGACAGGGTCAGATACGCAGTATTTT	CASSVGWGRGTGSDTQYF
TRBJ2-7	-	TRBV15	-	TGTGCCACCAGCAGAGGCGGGGGCAGCTCCTACGAGCAGTACTTC	CATSRGGGSSYEQYF
TRBJ1-6	few	TRBV5-6	-	TGTGCCAGCAGCTCCCGGGGTAGCCTTTTTTGGTCACCCCTCCACTTT	CASSSRGSLFWSPLHF
TRBJ1-1	few	TRBV4-3	TRBD1	TGCGCCAGCAGCGGTAGACAGGGGGCGAACACTGAAGCTTTCTTT	CASSGRQGANTEAFF
TRBJ2-1	few	TRBV9	-	TGTGCCAGCACCCTGGGACTCTTCCCCCATGAGCAGTTCTTC	CASTLGLFPHEQFF
TRBJ2-7	many	TRBV14	-	TGTGCCAGCAGCCAATGGTCTTACCCCTTTTCGTACGAGCAGTACTTC	CASSQWSYPFSYEQYF
TRBJ1-4	many	TRBV9	-	TGTGCCAGCAGCGTAGGAGGGGTCCTTAATGAAAAACTGTTTTTT	CASSVGGVLNEKLFF
TRBJ2-7	many	TRBV20-1	TRBD2	TGCAGTGCCCCGGGGGAGGGTTTTGGTCACGAGCAGTACTTC	CSAPGEGFGHEQYF
TRBJ1-3	few	TRBV19	-	TGTGCCAGTAGATTGGACAGAAGCTCTGGAAACACCATATATTTC	CASRLDRSSGNTIYF
TRBJ1-1	few	TRBV28	-	TGTTTAGCTGTGGGCAGGGCTTACACTGAAGCTTTCTTT	CLAVGRAYTEAFF
TRBJ1-2	many	TRBV7-2	TRBD1	TGTGCCAGCAGCTCAGACAGGGCTGCTGGCTACACCTTC	CASSSDRAAGYTF
TRBJ2-7	many	TRBV2	TRBD1	TGTGCCAGCAAGAAGGGACAGGGGGCAACCTACGAGCAGTACTTC	CASKKGQGATYEQYF
TRBJ1-2	-	TRBV9	-	TGTGCCAGCACCCCTCACGAAACTTATGGCTACACCTTC	CASTPHETYGYTF
TRBJ1-5	-	TRBV7-2	-	TGTGCCAGCAGCTTAGTTCCCGTTAATCAGCCCCAGCATTTT	CASSLVPVNQPQHF
TRBJ1-5	-	TRBV10-3	-	TGTGCCATCACGGAGGGCCTAAGCAATCAGCCCCAGCATTTT	CAITEGLSNQPQHF
TRBJ1-1	-	TRBV10-2	-	TGCGCCAGCAGTGAGTCTGGCCGGACGCAAGCTTTCTTT	CASSESGRTQAFF
TRBJ2-3	-	TRBV7-3	TRBD1	TGTGCCAGCAGCAACAGGGGTGGGGGCAGCACAGATACGCAGTATTTT	CASSNRGGGSTDTQYF
TRBJ2-7	few	TRBV10-3	-	TGTGCCATTTCAGGGGCTAACGAGCAGTACTTC	CAISGANEQYF
TRBJ2-7	few	TRBV7-2	-	TGTGCCAGCAGCTTTCCCGGGGAGCAGTACTTC	CASSFPGEQYF
TRBJ2-7	few	TRBV30	-	TGTGCCTGGAGATTGGAAAGACGGTCGGAGCAGTACTTC	CAWRLERRSEQYF
TRBJ2-3	few	TRBV20-1	TRBD1	TGCAGTGCTAGACCTTACGACAGGGGGGGAACAGATACGCAGTATTTT	CSARPYDRGGTDTQYF
TRBJ2-7	few	TRBV5-1	-	TGCGCCAGCAGCTTGGAGTTCCACGAGCAGTACTTC	CASSLEFHEQYF
TRBJ2-3	few	TRBV24-1	TRBD1	TGTGCCACCAGTGAGCCGGGACAGGGAGGATCCACAGATACGCAGTATTTT	CATSEPGQGGSTDTQYF
TRBJ1-2	-	TRBV20-1	-	TGCAGTGCTAGCGTTCCCGGCTATGGCTACACCTTC	CSASVPGYGYTF
TRBJ2-5	-	TRBV10-3	-	TGTGCCATCAGTGAAGAGCCAGGGGTATCAGGGACCCAGTACTTC	CAISEEPGVSGTQYF
TRBJ2-2	many	TRBV28	TRBD1	TGTGCCAGCAGTTCCCGTGGACAGGGTCTGAGGACCGGGGAGCTGTTTTTT	CASSSRGQGLRTGELFF
TRBJ1-4	many	TRBV12-3/TRBV12-4	-	TGTGCCAGCAGTTTCAGGGGCCCCTTCTTTGAAAAACTGTTTTTT	CASSFRGPFFEKLFF
TRBJ2-6	once	TRBV9	-	TGTGCCAGCAGCGAGGGACCGACCTCTGGGGCCAACGTCCTGACTTTC	CASSEGPTSGANVLTF
TRBJ2-1	few	TRBV10-3	-	TGTGCCATCACTCGCGGGGCGAACAATGAGCAGTTCTTC	CAITRGANNEQFF
TRBJ2-5	-	TRBV3-1	TRBD2	TGTGCCAGCAGCCAGAGAAGGGTAGCGGGGGGTGAGACCCAGTACTTC	CASSQRRVAGGETQYF
TRBJ1-5	few	TRBV5-1	TRBD1	TGCGCCAGCAGCGAACCCCGGACAGGGCCTTATATAGGAAGCAATCAGCCCCAGCATTTT	CASSEPRTGPYIGSNQPQHF
TRBJ2-5	few	TRBV19	TRBD2	TGTGCCAGTAGTATAGTGAGCGGGAAAGAGACCCAGTACTTC	CASSIVSGKETQYF
TRBJ1-3	many	TRBV5-1	-	TGCGCCAGCAGCTTGTCGACTTACGGCTCTGGAAACACCATATATTTT	CASSLSTYGSGNTIYF
TRBJ2-4	few	TRBV3-1	TRBD2	TGTGCCAGCAGCCCAGCGGGGAGGAAAAACATTCAGTACTTC	CASSPAGRKNIQYF
TRBJ2-5	few	TRBV7-2	TRBD1	TGTGCCAGCAGCCCTCGCAGGGGGCTCGGGGAGACCCAGTACTTC	CASSPRRGLGETQYF
TRBJ1-1	few	TRBV10-1	-	TGCGCCAGCAGTAATGCCTGGGGGACTGAAGCTTTCTTT	CASSNAWGTEAFF
TRBJ1-5	many	TRBV5-1	-	TGCGCCAGCAGCTTGGAGGGGGGCAATCAGCCCCAGCATTTT	CASSLEGGNQPQHF
TRBJ2-3	-	TRBV19	TRBD2	TGTGCCAGTAGTATATCGAGCGGGGGGCTCCACACAGATACGCAGTATTTT	CASSISSGGLHTDTQYF
TRBJ2-5	-	TRBV11-2	-	TGTGCCAGCAGCACACCGGGACAAAAAGAGACCCAGTACTTC	CASSTPGQKETQYF
TRBJ1-4	few	TRBV11-2	-	TGTGCCAGCAGCTTAGAAGGCGGGCTTAAAGAAAAACTGTTTTTT	CASSLEGGLKEKLFF
TRBJ1-2	many	TRBV5-1	-	TGCGCCAGCAGCTTGGAGGGGAACTATGGCTACACCTTC	CASSLEGNYGYTF
TRBJ1-6	-	TRBV5-5	-	TGTGCCAGCAGCTTGTACAGCTCCTATAATTCACCCCTCCACTTT	CASSLYSSYNSPLHF
TRBJ2-2	few	TRBV24-1	-	TGTGCCACCGGGGGGAACACCGGGGAGCTGTTTTTT	CATGGNTGELFF